This entry concerns a single TCR beta chain. What this receptor recognizes is not known. Qualities for individual bases were not recorded, and no much larger clone is one base off. The collaborating institutions used their own protocols to collect whole blood in K2EDTA tubes. For TCRbeta analysis, collaborators shipped samples in one of three forms: frozen whole blood, isolated PBMCs, or DNA extracted from either of those sample types. CDR3 length: 12 amino acids, cysteine to phenylalanine. The entry retains the CDR3 DNA only, 36 bases that are in frame from base 1. Sequences GTSNPN (CDR1) and SVGIG (CDR2) are obtained from the germline V gene (reference sequence). V is cut by 5 bases and J by 0 bases, and the space between the germline ends is 5 bases. TCRbeta CDR3 regions were amplified from genomic DNA using the immunoSEQ Assay, a bias-controlled multiplex PCR. Per the original workflow: Within the assay, amplification of reference gene primers was used to estimate how many nucleated cells each sample contained. To quantify the absolute abundance of each unique TCRbeta CDR3 rearrangement, sequence reads were collapsed and filtered. For each sample, productive Simpson clonality was calculated as the square root of Simpson's diversity index over productive rearrangements. TCRdb carries this immuneACCESS record with in-frame sequences only. Its versions omit some clonotypes, under half of them owing to an unresolved V gene in the studies checked, with the rest unexplained. For V, J and clone size, that table is used; D and trimming come from the DNA. Within this sample are about 65,000 clones, with about 88% of them counted one time only. The ten largest make up around 1.3% of the sample.

The source of the sample is a study of blood T cell repertoires in COVID-19 (dated by TCRdb to the early 2020s). For the wider study: Collaborator samples came from the United States, Italy and Spain and covered acute and convalescent phases of COVID-19. The material from the prospective study consisted of cDNA or gDNA derived from T cells, B-cell-depleted T cells, or PBMCs. Subjects who had been exposed to COVID-19, were actively infected with it, or had recovered from it provided the deeply sampled blood TCRbeta repertoires that made up the dataset. A freely available public database, intended as a resource for researchers studying the immune response to SARS-CoV-2, is where the repertoires were released. Where HLA class I and class II types were available, the types were taken from metadata supplied by the sample provider, not from assay-based typing. The samples were drawn from two sources: the first 160 participants of the ongoing ImmuneRACE study, and 1,200 or so subjects contributed by 6 global collaborators. A de-identified subject ID, COVID-19 status, age in years and sex were almost always included in the sample metadata. General conclusions and limits of the study: How much clinical and demographic metadata was included differed by source and by participant, and the metadata was provided uncurated.

What was sequenced was peripheral blood. The V and J genes are TRBV30 and TRBJ1-3; too little of a D gene remains to name it. This sequence originates from a man in his 60s with acute or convalescent COVID-19. CDR3 loop: CAWAHSGNTIYF. The DNA sequence follows: TGTGCCTGGGCACACTCTGGAAACACCATATATTTT.